This T cell receptor beta chain was sequenced during a study of blood T cell repertoires in COVID-19. CDR3 size: 14 residues. Germline values: CDR1 SGHVT, CDR2 SQSDAQ. V lost 6 bases, J lost 3 bases, and 15 bases lay in between. Produced via immunoSEQ multiplex PCR; TCRdb's table is partial and in-frame only. Among some 320,000 clones listed, 80% to 90% were seen once. Sequencing was performed on peripheral blood. The rearrangement joins TRBV7-4 to TRBJ2-7; the D is unclear. The source is a woman aged 50 to 60 who had recovered from COVID-19. The DNA for the CDR3 is TGTGCCAGCAGAAATGCGAACAGTAGCTACGAGCAGTACTTC. Amino acids: CASRNANSSYEQYF.